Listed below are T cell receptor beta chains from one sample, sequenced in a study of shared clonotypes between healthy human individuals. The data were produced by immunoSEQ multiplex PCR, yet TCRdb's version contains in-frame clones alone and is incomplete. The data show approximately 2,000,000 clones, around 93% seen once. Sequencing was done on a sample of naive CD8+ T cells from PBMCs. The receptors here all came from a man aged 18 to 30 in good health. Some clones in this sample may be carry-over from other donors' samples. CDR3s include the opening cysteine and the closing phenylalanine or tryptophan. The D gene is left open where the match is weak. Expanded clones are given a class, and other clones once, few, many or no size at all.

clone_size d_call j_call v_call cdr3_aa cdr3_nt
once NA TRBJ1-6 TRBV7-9 CASRGDESSYNSPLHF TGTGCCAGCCGGGGAGACGAGAGCTCCTATAATTCACCCCTCCACTTT
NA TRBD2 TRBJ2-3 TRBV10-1 CARPSFAELAGVRDTQYF TGCGCCAGACCGTCCTTCGCGGAGCTAGCGGGAGTTCGGGATACGCAGTATTTT
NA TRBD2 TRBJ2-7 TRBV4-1 CASSRVRTARLAVGQYF TGCGCCAGCAGCCGAGTCAGAACAGCGAGACTAGCGGTGGGGCAGTACTTC
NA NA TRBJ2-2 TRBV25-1 CASSAITGGAPGELFF TGTGCCAGCAGCGCTATTACAGGAGGGGCTCCCGGGGAGCTGTTTTTT
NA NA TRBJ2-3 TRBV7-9 CASSVSGYTDTQYF TGTGCCAGCAGCGTTAGCGGTTACACAGATACGCAGTATTTT
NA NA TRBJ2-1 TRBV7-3 CASSLISPRSPTSHNEQFF TGTGCCAGCAGCTTAATAAGCCCCAGGTCACCCACTAGTCATAATGAGCAGTTCTTC
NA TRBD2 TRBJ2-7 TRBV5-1 CASSSGGAGLAGGHEQYF TGCGCCAGCAGCTCTGGGGGGGCCGGACTAGCGGGAGGTCACGAGCAGTACTTC
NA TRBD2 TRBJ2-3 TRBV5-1 CASSTNPSGMEDTQYF TGCGCCAGCAGCACCAACCCTAGCGGGATGGAAGATACGCAGTATTTT
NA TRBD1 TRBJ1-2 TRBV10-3 CAITPGGYYGYTF TGTGCCATCACGCCAGGGGGCTACTATGGCTACACCTTC
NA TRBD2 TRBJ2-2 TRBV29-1 CSALAGGTGELFF TGCAGCGCCTTAGCGGGAGGAACCGGGGAGCTGTTTTTT
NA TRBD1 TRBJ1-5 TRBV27 CASRPDRGENQPQHF TGTGCCAGCAGACCGGACAGGGGGGAAAATCAGCCCCAGCATTTT
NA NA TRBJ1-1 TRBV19 CASRKAQGTMRATEAFF TGTGCCAGTAGGAAAGCGCAGGGGACGATGAGGGCCACTGAAGCTTTCTTT
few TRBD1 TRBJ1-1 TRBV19 CASWKTGATNTEAFF TGTGCCAGTTGGAAGACAGGGGCGACGAACACTGAAGCTTTCTTT
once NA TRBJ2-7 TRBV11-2 CASSLDPHEQYF TGTGCCAGCAGCTTAGACCCCCACGAGCAGTACTTC
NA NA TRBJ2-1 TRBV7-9 CASSLVAFSYNEQFF TGTGCCAGCAGCTTAGTAGCGTTTTCCTACAATGAGCAGTTCTTC
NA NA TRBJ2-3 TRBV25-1 CASSLDTQYF TGTGCCAGCAGTTTGGATACGCAGTATTTT
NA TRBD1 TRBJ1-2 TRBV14 CASSPDRGTNYGYTF TGTGCCAGCAGCCCGGACAGGGGGACTAACTATGGCTACACCTTC
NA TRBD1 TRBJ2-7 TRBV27 CASSTTGTGAAYEQYF TGTGCCAGCAGTACAACCGGGACAGGAGCTGCCTACGAGCAGTACTTC
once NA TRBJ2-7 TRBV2 CASSEGRASSYEQYF TGTGCCAGCAGTGAGGGCAGGGCTAGCTCCTACGAGCAGTACTTC
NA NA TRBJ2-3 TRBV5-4 CASSLVEGYTDTQYF TGTGCCAGCAGCTTGGTAGAGGGTTACACAGATACGCAGTATTTT
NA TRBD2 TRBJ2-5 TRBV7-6 CASSLEGGRVEETQYF TGTGCCAGCAGCTTAGAAGGCGGGAGGGTAGAAGAGACCCAGTACTTC
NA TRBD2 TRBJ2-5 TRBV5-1 CASSSFAGGIQETQYF TGCGCCAGCAGCTCCTTTGCGGGAGGGATTCAAGAGACCCAGTACTTC
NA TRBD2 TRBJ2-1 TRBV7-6 CASSEEGLAGYNEQFF TGTGCCAGCAGCGAGGAGGGACTAGCGGGGTACAATGAGCAGTTCTTC
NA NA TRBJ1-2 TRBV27 CASSGTGTNYGYTF TGTGCCAGCAGTGGCACAGGGACTAACTATGGCTACACCTTC
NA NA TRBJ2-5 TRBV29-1 CSAFPPWGRGETQYF TGCAGCGCCTTCCCTCCGTGGGGCCGGGGAGAGACCCAGTACTTC
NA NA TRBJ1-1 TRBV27 CASRLKGGTEAFF TGTGCCAGCAGACTTAAGGGAGGCACTGAAGCTTTCTTT
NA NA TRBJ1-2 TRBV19 CAAGIGGPYGYTF TGTGCCGCGGGGATCGGGGGGCCCTATGGCTACACCTTC
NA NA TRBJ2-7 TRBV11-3 CASSLEPLGEQYF TGTGCCAGCAGCTTAGAGCCCCTAGGGGAGCAGTACTTC
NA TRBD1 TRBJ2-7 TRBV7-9 CASRDRSSYEQYF TGTGCCAGCAGGGACAGGTCCTCCTACGAGCAGTACTTC
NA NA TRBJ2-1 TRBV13 CASSASEHEQFF TGTGCCAGCAGCGCCTCGGAGCATGAGCAGTTCTTC
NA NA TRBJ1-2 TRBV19 CASSGVSGTINYGYTF TGTGCCAGTAGTGGGGTTTCAGGGACAATTAACTATGGCTACACCTTC
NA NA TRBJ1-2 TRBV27 CASSLWGVGYGYTF TGTGCCAGCAGTTTATGGGGGGTCGGCTATGGCTACACCTTC
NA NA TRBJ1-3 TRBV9 CASSVAGGPGGNTIYF TGTGCCAGCAGCGTAGCTGGGGGTCCCGGTGGAAACACCATATATTTT
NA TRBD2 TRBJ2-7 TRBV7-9 CASSLVSGEGTYEQYF TGTGCCAGCAGCTTAGTATCGGGGGAGGGTACCTACGAGCAGTACTTC
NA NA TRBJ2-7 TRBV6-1 CASSEPPLVAGYEQYF TGTGCCAGCAGTGAACCCCCCTTAGTAGCCGGCTACGAGCAGTACTTC
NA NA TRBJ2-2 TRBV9 CASSVEGRVGPGELFF TGTGCCAGCAGCGTAGAGGGAAGGGTCGGGCCCGGGGAGCTGTTTTTT
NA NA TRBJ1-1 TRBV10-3 CAIRPDGTEAFF TGTGCCATCAGACCCGACGGCACTGAAGCTTTCTTT
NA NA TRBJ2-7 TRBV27 CASSSDFSKMYF TGTGCCAGCAGCTCCGACTTTTCTAAGATGTACTTC
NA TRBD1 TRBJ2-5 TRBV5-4 CASSLTGGVETQYF TGTGCCAGCAGCTTGACAGGGGGCGTAGAGACCCAGTACTTC
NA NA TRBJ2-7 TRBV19 CASSIDRGYEQYF TGTGCCAGTAGTATTGACCGGGGATACGAGCAGTACTTC
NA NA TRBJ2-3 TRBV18 CASSSLDYREAYAYF TGTGCCAGCTCATCCTTAGACTACAGGGAAGCGTATGCTTATTTT
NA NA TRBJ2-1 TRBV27 CASSPLATAFYNEQFF TGTGCCAGCAGCCCCTTAGCGACAGCCTTCTACAATGAGCAGTTCTTC
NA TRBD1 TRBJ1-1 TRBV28 CASSPFWGTGRSEAFF TGTGCCAGCAGCCCATTTTGGGGGACAGGGAGATCTGAAGCTTTCTTT
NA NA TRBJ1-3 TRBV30 CAWRWDFGNTIYF TGTGCCTGGAGGTGGGACTTTGGAAACACCATATATTTT
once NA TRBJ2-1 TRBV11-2 CASSPGAGDEQFF TGTGCCAGCAGCCCAGGCGCCGGCGATGAGCAGTTCTTC